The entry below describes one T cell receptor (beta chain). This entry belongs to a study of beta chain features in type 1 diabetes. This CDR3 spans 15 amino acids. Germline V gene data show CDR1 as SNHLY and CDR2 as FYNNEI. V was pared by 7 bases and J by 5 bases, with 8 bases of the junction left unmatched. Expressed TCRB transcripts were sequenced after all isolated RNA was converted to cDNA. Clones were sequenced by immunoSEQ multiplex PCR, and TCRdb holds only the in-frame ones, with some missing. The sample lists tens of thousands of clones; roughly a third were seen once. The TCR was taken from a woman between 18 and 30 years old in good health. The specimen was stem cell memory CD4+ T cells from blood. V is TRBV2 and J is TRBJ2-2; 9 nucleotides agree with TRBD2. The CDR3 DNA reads TGTGCCAGCATTGAGCGGGGGGCGTATACCGGGGAGCTGTTTTTT. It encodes CASIERGAYTGELFF.